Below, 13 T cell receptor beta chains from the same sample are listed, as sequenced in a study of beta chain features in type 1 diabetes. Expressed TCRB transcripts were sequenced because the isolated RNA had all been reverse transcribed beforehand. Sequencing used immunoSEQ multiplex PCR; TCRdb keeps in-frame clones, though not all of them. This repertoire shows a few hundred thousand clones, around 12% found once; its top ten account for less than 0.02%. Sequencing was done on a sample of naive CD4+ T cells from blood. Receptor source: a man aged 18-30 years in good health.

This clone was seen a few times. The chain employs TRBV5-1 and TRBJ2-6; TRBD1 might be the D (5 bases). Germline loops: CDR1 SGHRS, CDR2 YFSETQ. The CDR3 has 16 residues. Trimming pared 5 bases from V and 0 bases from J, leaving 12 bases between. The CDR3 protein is CASSFNTGSGANVLTF. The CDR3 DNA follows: TGCGCCAGCAGTTTTAACACAGGCTCTGGGGCCAACGTCCTGACTTTC.

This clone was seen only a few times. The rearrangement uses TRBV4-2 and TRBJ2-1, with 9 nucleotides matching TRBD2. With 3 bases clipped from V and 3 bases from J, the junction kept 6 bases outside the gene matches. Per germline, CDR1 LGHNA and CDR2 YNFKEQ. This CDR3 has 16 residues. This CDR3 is CASSHPGLANYNEQFF. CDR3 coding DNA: TGTGCCAGCAGCCACCCGGGACTAGCAAACTACAATGAGCAGTTCTTC.

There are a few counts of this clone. CDR3 protein: CAISESGTGGQETQYF. The CDR3 DNA follows: TGTGCCATCAGTGAGTCAGGGACAGGGGGACAGGAGACCCAGTACTTC. V is TRBV10-3 and J is TRBJ2-5; 11 positions match TRBD1. J lost 5 bases, V lost 0 bases, and 5 bases had no gene match. This CDR3 is 16 amino acids long. Germline V gene sequence: CDR1 ENHRY, CDR2 SYGVKD.

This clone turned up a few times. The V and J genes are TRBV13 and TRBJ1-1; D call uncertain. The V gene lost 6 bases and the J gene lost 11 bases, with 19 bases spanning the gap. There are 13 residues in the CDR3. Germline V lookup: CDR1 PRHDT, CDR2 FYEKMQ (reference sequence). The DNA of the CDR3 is TGTGCCAGCAGAAGCGAAGTACCTTTTGGGGCTTTCTTT. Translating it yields CASRSEVPFGAFF.

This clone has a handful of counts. For the CDR3, the DNA is TGTGCCAGCAGCTTAGAGGGGAATGGGCCCTACGAGCAGTACTTC. Encoded protein: CASSLEGNGPYEQYF. The V and J genes are TRBV7-9 and TRBJ2-7; perhaps TRBD1 as D (5 bases). The CDR3 is made up of 15 amino acids. The ends were cut back, 1 base at V and 2 bases at J, with 12 bases in the middle. Germline V gene sequence: CDR1 SEHNR, CDR2 FQNEAQ (reference sequence). Full variable domain (rest looked up from reference TRBV7-9 and TRBJ2-7): DTGVSQNPRHKITKRGQNVTFRCDPISEHNRLYWYRQTLGQGPEFLTYFQNEAQLEKSRLLSDRFSAERPKGSFSTLEIQRTEQGDSAMYLCASSLEGNGPYEQYFGPGTRLTVT.

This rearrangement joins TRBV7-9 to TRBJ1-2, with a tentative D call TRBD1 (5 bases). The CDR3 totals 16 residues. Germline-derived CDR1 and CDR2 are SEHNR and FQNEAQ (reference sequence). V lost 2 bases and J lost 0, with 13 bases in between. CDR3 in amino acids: CASSLSQGRANYGYTF. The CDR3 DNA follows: TGTGCCAGCAGCTTAAGTCAGGGCAGAGCTAACTATGGCTACACCTTC.

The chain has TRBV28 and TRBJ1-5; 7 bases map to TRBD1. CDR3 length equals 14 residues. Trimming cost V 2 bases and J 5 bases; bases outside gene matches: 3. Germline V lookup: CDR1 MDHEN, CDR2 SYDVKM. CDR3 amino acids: CASSLVTGDQPQHF. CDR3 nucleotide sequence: TGTGCCAGCAGTTTAGTAACAGGGGATCAGCCCCAGCATTTT.

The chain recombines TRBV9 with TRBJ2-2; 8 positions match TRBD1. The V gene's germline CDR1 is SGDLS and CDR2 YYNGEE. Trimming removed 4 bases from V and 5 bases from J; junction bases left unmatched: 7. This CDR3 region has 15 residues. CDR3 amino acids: CASSLRTGSTGELFF. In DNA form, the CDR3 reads TGTGCCAGCAGCTTGCGGACAGGGAGTACCGGGGAGCTGTTTTTT. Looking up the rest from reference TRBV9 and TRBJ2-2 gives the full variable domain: DSGVTQTPKHLITATGQRVTLRCSPRSGDLSVYWYQQSLDQGLQFLIQYYNGEERAKGNILERFSAQQFPDLHSELNLSSLELGDSALYFCASSLRTGSTGELFFGEGSRLTVL.

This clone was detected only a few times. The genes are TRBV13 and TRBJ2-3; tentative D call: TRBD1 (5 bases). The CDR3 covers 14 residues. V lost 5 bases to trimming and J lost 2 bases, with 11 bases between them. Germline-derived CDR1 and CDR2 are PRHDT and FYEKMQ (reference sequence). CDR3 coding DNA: TGTGCCAGCAGCCCCCGACAGATCACAGATACGCAGTATTTT. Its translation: CASSPRQITDTQYF.

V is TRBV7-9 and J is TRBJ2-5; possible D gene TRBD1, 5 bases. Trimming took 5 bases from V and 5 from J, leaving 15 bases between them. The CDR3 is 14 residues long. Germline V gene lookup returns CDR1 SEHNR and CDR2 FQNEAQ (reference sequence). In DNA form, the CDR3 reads TGTGCCAGCAGCCCGGCGACAGTGTACGAGACCCAGTACTTC. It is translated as CASSPATVYETQYF.

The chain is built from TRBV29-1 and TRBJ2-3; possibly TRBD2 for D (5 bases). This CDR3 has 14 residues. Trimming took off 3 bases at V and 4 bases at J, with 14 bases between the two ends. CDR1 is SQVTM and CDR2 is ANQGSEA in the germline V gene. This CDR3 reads CSVDFRGVADTQYF. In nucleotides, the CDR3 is TGCAGCGTTGATTTTCGGGGAGTGGCAGATACGCAGTATTTT.

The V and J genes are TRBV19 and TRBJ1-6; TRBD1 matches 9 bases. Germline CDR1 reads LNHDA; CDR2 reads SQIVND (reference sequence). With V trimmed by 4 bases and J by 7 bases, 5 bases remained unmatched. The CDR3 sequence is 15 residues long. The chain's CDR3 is CASSRTTGGNSPLHF. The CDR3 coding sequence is TGTGCCAGTAGTAGAACGACAGGGGGAAATTCACCCCTCCACTTT.

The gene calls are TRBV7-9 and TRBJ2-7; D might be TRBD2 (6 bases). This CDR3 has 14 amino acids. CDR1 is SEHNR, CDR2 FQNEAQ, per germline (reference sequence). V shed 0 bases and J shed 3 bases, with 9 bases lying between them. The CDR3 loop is CASSLAGGGYEQYF. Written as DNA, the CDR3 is TGTGCCAGCAGCTTAGCGGGAGGAGGCTACGAGCAGTACTTC. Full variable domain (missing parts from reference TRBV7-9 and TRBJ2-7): DTGVSQNPRHKITKRGQNVTFRCDPISEHNRLYWYRQTLGQGPEFLTYFQNEAQLEKSRLLSDRFSAERPKGSFSTLEIQRTEQGDSAMYLCASSLAGGGYEQYFGPGTRLTVT.